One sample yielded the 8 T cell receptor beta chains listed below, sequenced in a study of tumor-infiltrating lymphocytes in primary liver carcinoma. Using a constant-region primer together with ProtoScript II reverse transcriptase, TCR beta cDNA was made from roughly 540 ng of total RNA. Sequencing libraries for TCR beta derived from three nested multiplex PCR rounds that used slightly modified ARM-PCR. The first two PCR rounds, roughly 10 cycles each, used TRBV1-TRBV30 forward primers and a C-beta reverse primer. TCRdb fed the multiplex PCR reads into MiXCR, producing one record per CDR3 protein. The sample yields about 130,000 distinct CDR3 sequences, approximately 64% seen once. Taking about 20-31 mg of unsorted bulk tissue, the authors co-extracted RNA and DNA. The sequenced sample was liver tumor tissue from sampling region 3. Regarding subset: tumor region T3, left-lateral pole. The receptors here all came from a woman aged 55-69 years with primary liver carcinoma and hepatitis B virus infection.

CDR3 loop: CASSLEGPKVTQYF. CDR3 in DNA: TGTGCCAGCAGCTTAGAAGGACCAAAAGTGACCCAGTACTTC. This sequence joins TRBV11-2 and TRBJ2-5; D gene uncertain. Germline CDR1 SGHAT, CDR2 FQNNGV. The CDR3 runs to 14 residues. V was trimmed by 0 bases and J by 7 bases, leaving 12 bases between them.

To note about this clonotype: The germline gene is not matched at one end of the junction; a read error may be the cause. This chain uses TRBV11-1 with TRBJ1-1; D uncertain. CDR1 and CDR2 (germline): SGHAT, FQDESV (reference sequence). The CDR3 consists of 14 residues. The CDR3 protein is CVSSSSRVDTEAFF. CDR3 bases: TGTGTCAGCAGCTCCTCTAGGGTGGACACTGAAGCTTTCTTT.

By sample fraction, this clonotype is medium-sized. In DNA, the CDR3 is TGTGCCAGCAGCCGAGAGGGGGGACAGCTCTACGAGCAGTACTTC. This codes for CASSREGGQLYEQYF. The genes are TRBV11-2 and TRBJ2-7, with D possibly matching TRBD1 (7 bases). The CDR3 length is 15 residues. CDR1 is SGHAT and CDR2 is FQNNGV in the germline V gene. Trimming removed 5 bases from V and 3 bases from J, with 17 bases in between.

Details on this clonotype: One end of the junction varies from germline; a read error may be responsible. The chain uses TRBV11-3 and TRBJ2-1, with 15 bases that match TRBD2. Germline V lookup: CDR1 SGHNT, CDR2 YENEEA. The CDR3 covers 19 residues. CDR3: CASSARQGGLAGGFNEQSF. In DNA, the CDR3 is TGTGCCAGCAGCGCTAGACAGGGGGGACTAGCGGGAGGATTCAATGAGCAGTCCTTC.

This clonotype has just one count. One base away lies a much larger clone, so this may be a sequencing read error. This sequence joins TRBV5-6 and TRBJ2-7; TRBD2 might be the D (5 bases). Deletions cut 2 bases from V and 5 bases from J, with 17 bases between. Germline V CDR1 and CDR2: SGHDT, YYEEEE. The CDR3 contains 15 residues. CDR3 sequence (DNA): TGTGCCAGCAGCTTAGGAGGAGCCATCATGAACGAGCAGTACTTC. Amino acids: CASSLGGAIMNEQYF.

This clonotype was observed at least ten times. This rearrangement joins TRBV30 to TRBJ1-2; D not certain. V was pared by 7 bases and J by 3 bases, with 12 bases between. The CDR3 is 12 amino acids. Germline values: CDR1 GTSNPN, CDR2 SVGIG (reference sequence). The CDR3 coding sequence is TGTGCCTCTGAGACGGAGTACTATGGCTACACCTTC. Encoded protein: CASETEYYGYTF. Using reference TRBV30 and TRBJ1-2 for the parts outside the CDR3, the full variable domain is SQTIHQWPATLVQPVGSPLSLECTVEGTSNPNLYWYRQAAGRGLQLLFYSVGIGQISSEVPQNLSASRPQDRQFILSSKKLLLSDSGFYLCASETEYYGYTFGSGTRLTVV.

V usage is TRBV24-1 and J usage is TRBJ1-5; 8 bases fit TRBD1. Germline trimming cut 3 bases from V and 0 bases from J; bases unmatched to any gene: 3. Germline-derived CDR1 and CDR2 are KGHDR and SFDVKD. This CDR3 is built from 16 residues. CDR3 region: CATSDRTGHSNQPQHF. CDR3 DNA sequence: TGTGCCACCAGTGATCGGACAGGGCATAGCAATCAGCCCCAGCATTTT.

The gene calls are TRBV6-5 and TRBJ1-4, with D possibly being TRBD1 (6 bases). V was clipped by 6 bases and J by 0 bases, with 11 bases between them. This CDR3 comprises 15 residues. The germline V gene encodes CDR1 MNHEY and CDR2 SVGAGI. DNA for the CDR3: TGTGCCAGCAGATATAGGGGGTCAACTAATGAAAAACTGTTTTTT. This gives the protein CASRYRGSTNEKLFF.